These 13 T cell receptor beta chains originate from one sample sequenced in a study of cytomegalovirus exposure and HLA in healthy donors. With 60 Vbeta and 13 Jbeta primers, the PCR was carried out. Sequencing used immunoSEQ multiplex PCR; TCRdb keeps in-frame clones, though not all of them. The sample has under 170,000 clones, roughly 77% seen once. The sample taken for sequencing was PBMCs. The receptors were gathered from a human donor in good health.

This clone has more than one count but fewer than ten. The rearrangement uses TRBV12-5 and TRBJ1-5; D is unclear. The germline CDR1 and CDR2 sequences are LGHNT and FRNRAP. The V end lost 6 bases, the J end lost 4 bases, and 7 bases lay between the germline ends. There are 12 residues in the CDR3. The CDR3 region is CASGQPNQPQHF. The CDR3 nucleotides read TGTGCTAGTGGACAACCGAATCAGCCCCAGCATTTT. Supplemented by reference TRBV12-5 and TRBJ1-5, the full variable domain reads DARVTQTPRHKVTEMGQEVTMRCQPILGHNTVFWYRQTMMQGLELLAYFRNRAPLDDSGMPKDRFSAEMPDATLATLKIQPSEPRDSAVYFCASGQPNQPQHFGDGTRLSIL.

The chain carries TRBV10-3 and TRBJ1-2; tentatively, D is TRBD1 (5 bases). The germline V gene encodes CDR1 ENHRY and CDR2 SYGVKD. This CDR3 is built from 13 residues. The ends were cut back, 4 bases at V and 3 bases at J, with 9 bases in the middle. CDR3 residues: CAISGGGDYGYTF. The CDR3 DNA follows: TGTGCCATCAGTGGCGGGGGGGACTATGGCTACACCTTC.

The chain couples TRBV27 to TRBJ2-4; D gene unclear. Germline V CDR1 and CDR2: MNHEY, SMNVEV (reference sequence). This CDR3 is 15 amino acids long. Deletions cut 2 bases from V and 7 bases from J, with 15 bases between. The CDR3 sequence is CASSLNGAGLNIQYF. The CDR3 DNA reads TGTGCCAGCAGTTTAAATGGTGCAGGTTTGAACATTCAGTACTTC.

This sequence joins TRBV6-4 and TRBJ1-2; D is unclear. Trimming removed 5 bases from V and 1 base from J, with 14 bases in between. Germline V gene data show CDR1 as MRHNA and CDR2 as SNTAGT. The CDR3 totals 15 residues. The CDR3 reads CASSPEGGNNYGYTF. CDR3 coding DNA: TGTGCCAGCAGTCCCGAGGGCGGGAATAACTATGGCTACACCTTC.

The V call is TRBV7-8, the J call TRBJ2-7; D not resolved. Germline values: CDR1 SGHVS, CDR2 FQNEAQ. The CDR3 is made up of 14 amino acids. The V end was cut by 5 bases, the J end by 7 bases, with 18 bases between. CDR3 sequence reads: CASSTTLPSNEQYF. The CDR3, as DNA: TGTGCCAGCAGCACTACCTTACCCTCTAATGAGCAGTACTTC.

The gene calls are TRBV19 and TRBJ1-3; D possibly corresponds to TRBD1 (6 bases). V gave up 10 bases and J gave up 4 bases, with 11 bases separating them. Germline CDR1 LNHDA, CDR2 SQIVND (reference sequence). The CDR3 is 12 residues long. The DNA of the CDR3 is TGTGCCACTGGGACAAACGGAAACACCATATATTTT. This codes for CATGTNGNTIYF. The full variable domain, its missing parts supplied by reference TRBV19 and TRBJ1-3, is DGGITQSPKYLFRKEGQNVTLSCEQNLNHDAMYWYRQDPGQGLRLIYYSQIVNDFQKGDIAEGYSVSREKKESFPLTVTSAQKNPTAFYLCATGTNGNTIYFGEGSWLTVV.

J is TRBJ2-5 and V is TRBV4-3; TRBD1 matches 10 bases. Germline-derived CDR1 and CDR2 are LGHNA and YSLEER. This CDR3 is built from 16 residues. V gave up 3 bases and J gave up 4 bases; unmatched junction bases: 8. CDR3 in amino acids: CASSQGIDRGPETQYF. DNA for the CDR3: TGCGCCAGCAGCCAGGGAATCGACAGGGGGCCAGAGACCCAGTACTTC.

This chain connects TRBV5-1 to TRBJ2-1; D ambiguous. CDR1 and CDR2 from the germline V gene are SGHRS and YFSETQ. This CDR3 comprises 14 residues. With 0 bases removed from V and 0 bases from J, the gap between germline ends came to 4 bases. The DNA for the CDR3 is TGCGCCAGCAGCTTGGGCTACTCCTACAATGAGCAGTTCTTC. It codes for CASSLGYSYNEQFF.

The gene calls are TRBV28 and TRBJ2-3, with D possibly being TRBD2 (6 bases). The CDR3 extends over 16 amino acids. CDR1 and CDR2 (germline): MDHEN, SYDVKM. Trimming removed 2 bases at V and 1 base at J, with 13 bases between. This CDR3 reads CASSLMTGEGTDTQYF. In DNA, the CDR3 is TGTGCCAGCAGTTTAATGACGGGGGAGGGCACAGATACGCAGTATTTT. The full variable domain, with the rest looked up from reference TRBV28 and TRBJ2-3, is DVKVTQSSRYLVKRTGEKVFLECVQDMDHENMFWYRQDPGLGLRLIYFSYDVKMKEKGDIPEGYSVSREKKERFSLILESASTNQTSMYLCASSLMTGEGTDTQYFGPGTRLTVL.

This chain's CDR3 is CASSGGRGNTEAFF. The CDR3 nucleotides are TGTGCCAGCAGCGGAGGGAGGGGGAACACTGAAGCTTTCTTT. The chain links TRBV13 to TRBJ1-1; maybe TRBD1 (5 bases). The germline CDR1 and CDR2 sequences are PRHDT and FYEKMQ (reference sequence). The CDR3 loop spans 14 amino acids. V shed 5 bases and J shed 1 base, with 11 bases lying between them.

The genes are TRBV19 and TRBJ2-7; the match to TRBD1 covers 10 bases. Trimming at V came to 9 bases and at J to 4 bases, leaving 21 bases not matched to a gene. The CDR3 covers 18 residues. Germline V gene sequence: CDR1 LNHDA, CDR2 SQIVND (reference sequence). In DNA form, the CDR3 reads TGTGCCAGCCAACGCACCGCTATGGGACAGGGGACGGGATACGAGCAGTACTTC. Amino acid sequence: CASQRTAMGQGTGYEQYF.

V and J are TRBV19 and TRBJ2-3; a possible D gene is TRBD2 (5 bases). With 9 bases removed from V and 2 bases from J, the gap between germline ends came to 12 bases. This CDR3 contains 13 residues. The germline CDR1 and CDR2 sequences are LNHDA and SQIVND (reference sequence). DNA of the CDR3: TGTGCCAGCCGGGGAGCCACCACAGATACGCAGTATTTT. This translates into CASRGATTDTQYF.

This chain joins TRBV19 and TRBJ1-1, with D possibly TRBD1 on 6 matching bases. V gave up 2 bases and J gave up 3 bases, with 13 bases separating them. Germline CDR1 is LNHDA and CDR2 is SQIVND (reference sequence). The CDR3 loop spans 15 amino acids. The CDR3 sequence: CASSIHGRGDTEAFF. For the CDR3, the DNA is TGTGCCAGTAGTATACATGGCAGGGGCGACACTGAAGCTTTCTTT.